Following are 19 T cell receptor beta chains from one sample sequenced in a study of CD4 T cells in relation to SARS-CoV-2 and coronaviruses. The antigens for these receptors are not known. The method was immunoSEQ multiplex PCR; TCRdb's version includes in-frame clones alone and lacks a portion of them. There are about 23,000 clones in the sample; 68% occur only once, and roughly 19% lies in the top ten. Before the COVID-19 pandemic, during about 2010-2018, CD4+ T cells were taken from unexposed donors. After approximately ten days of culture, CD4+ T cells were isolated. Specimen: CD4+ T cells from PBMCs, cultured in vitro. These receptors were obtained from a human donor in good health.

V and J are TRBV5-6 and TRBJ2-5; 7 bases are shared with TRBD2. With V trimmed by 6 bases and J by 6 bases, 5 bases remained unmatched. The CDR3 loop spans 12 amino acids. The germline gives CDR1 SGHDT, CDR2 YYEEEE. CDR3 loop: CASTAGTKTQYF. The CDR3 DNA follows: TGTGCCAGCACAGCGGGGACGAAGACCCAGTACTTC.

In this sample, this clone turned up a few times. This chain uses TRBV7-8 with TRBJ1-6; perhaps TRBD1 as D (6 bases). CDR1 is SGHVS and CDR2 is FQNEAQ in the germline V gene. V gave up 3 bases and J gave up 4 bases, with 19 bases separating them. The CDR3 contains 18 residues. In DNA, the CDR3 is TGTGCCAGCAGCTTCGTGGCCCCGGGAGGACAGTATAATTCACCCCTCCACTTT. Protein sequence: CASSFVAPGGQYNSPLHF.

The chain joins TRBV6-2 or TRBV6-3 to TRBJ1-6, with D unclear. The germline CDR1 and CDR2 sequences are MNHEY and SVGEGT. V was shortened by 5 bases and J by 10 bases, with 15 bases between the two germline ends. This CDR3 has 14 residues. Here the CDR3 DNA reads TGTGCCAGCAGTCGGACGGGGATAGGGTCACCCCTCCACTTT. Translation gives CASSRTGIGSPLHF.

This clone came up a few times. CDR3: CASSSASAGANEQFF. The CDR3 DNA sequence: TGCGCCAGCAGCTCAGCCTCCGCGGGGGCAAATGAGCAGTTCTTC. The rearrangement joins TRBV5-1 to TRBJ2-1, with a weak D call TRBD2 (7 bases). Trimming took off 3 bases at V and 7 bases at J, with 17 bases between the two ends. The CDR3 spans 15 residues. Germline-derived CDR1 and CDR2 are SGHRS and YFSETQ.

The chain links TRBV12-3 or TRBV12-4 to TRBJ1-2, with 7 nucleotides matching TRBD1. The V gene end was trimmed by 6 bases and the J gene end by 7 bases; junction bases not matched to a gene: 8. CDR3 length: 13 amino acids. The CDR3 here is CASRSGGYSGYTF. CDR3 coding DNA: TGTGCCAGCAGATCAGGGGGGTACAGTGGCTACACCTTC.

CDR3 loop: CASSQEAGTSGTHSDTQYF. In nucleotides, the CDR3 is TGTGCCAGCAGCCAAGAGGCCGGGACTAGCGGGACTCATTCAGATACGCAGTATTTT. This chain uses TRBV3-1 (or the pseudogene TRBV3-2) with TRBJ2-3; TRBD2 matches 13 bases. The germline CDR1 and CDR2 sequences are LGHDT and YNNKEL (reference sequence). The CDR3 totals 19 residues. Germline trimming cut 0 bases from V and 4 bases from J; bases unmatched to any gene: 10.

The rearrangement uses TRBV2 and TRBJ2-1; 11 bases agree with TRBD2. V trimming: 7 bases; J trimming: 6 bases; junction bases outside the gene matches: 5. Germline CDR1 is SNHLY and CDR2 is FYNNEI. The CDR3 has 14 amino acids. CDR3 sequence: CASTPGTSGNEQFF. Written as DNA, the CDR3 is TGTGCCAGCACCCCCGGGACTAGCGGCAATGAGCAGTTCTTC.

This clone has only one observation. This CDR3 reads CASSEIGTPHGRTEQFF. The CDR3 bases are TGTGCCAGTAGTGAGATCGGGACTCCACACGGACGAACGGAGCAGTTCTTC. This rearrangement joins TRBV19 to TRBJ2-1, with D perhaps TRBD2 (6 bases). Germline CDR1 and CDR2: LNHDA and SQIVND (reference sequence). This CDR3 spans 17 amino acids. With 5 bases removed from V and 10 bases from J, the gap between germline ends came to 27 bases.

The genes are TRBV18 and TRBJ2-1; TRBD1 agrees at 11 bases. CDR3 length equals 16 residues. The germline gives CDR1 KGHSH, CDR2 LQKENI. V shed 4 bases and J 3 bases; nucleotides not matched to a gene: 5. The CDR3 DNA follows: TGTGCCAGCTCACTAAGTGGGACAGGGGGCTACAATGAGCAGTTCTTC. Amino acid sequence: CASSLSGTGGYNEQFF.

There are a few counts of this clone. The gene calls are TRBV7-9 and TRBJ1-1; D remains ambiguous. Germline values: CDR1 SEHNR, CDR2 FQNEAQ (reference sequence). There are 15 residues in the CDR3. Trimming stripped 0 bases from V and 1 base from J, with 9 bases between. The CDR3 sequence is CASSLAQVENTEAFF. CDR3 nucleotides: TGTGCCAGCAGCTTAGCGCAGGTTGAGAACACTGAAGCTTTCTTT.

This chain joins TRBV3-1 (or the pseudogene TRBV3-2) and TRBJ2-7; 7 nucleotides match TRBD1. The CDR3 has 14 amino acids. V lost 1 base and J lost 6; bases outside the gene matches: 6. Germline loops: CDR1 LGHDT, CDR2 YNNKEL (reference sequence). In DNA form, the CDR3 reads TGTGCCAGCAGCCAAGCGGGACAGTTGGCCGAGCAGTACTTC. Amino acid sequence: CASSQAGQLAEQYF.

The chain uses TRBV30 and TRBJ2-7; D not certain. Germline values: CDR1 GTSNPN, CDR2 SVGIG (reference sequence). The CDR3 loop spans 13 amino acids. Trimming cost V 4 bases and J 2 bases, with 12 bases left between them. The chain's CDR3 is CAWKWSGTYEQYF. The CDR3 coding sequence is TGTGCCTGGAAGTGGTCTGGGACCTACGAGCAGTACTTC. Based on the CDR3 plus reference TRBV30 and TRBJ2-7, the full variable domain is SQTIHQWPATLVQPVGSPLSLECTVEGTSNPNLYWYRQAAGRGLQLLFYSVGIGQISSEVPQNLSASRPQDRQFILSSKKLLLSDSGFYLCAWKWSGTYEQYFGPGTRLTVT.

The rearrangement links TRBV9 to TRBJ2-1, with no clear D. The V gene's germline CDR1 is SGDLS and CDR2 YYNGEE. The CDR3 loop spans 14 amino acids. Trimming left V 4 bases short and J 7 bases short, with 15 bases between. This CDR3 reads CASSLSGLMNEQFF. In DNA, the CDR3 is TGTGCCAGCAGCCTTAGTGGGTTAATGAATGAGCAGTTCTTC.

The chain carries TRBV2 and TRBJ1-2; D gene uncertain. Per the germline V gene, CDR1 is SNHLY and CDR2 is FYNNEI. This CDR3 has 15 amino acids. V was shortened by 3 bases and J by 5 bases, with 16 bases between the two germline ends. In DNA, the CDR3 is TGTGCCAGCAGTGAGAGTCGAGTTCCTCGGTATGGCTACACCTTC. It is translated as CASSESRVPRYGYTF.

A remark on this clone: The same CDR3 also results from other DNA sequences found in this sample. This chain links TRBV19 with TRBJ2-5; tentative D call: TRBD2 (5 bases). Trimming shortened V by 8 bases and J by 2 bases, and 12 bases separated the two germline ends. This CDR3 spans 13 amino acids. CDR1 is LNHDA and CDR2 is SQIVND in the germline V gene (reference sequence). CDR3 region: CASSPPGQETQYF. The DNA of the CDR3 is TGTGCCAGTTCCCCTCCGGGGCAAGAGACCCAGTACTTC. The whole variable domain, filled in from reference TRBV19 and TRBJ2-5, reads DGGITQSPKYLFRKEGQNVTLSCEQNLNHDAMYWYRQDPGQGLRLIYYSQIVNDFQKGDIAEGYSVSREKKESFPLTVTSAQKNPTAFYLCASSPPGQETQYFGPGTRLLVL.

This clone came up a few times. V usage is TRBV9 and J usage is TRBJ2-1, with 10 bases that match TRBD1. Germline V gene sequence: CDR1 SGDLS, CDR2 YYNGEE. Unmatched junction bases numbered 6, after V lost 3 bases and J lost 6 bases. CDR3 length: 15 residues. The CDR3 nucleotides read TGTGCCAGCAGCGCATCGGGACAGGGGTTCAATGAGCAGTTCTTC. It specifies CASSASGQGFNEQFF.

The CDR3 reads CASSFAKGRGKDNEQFF. In nucleotides, the CDR3 is TGTGCCAGCAGCTTCGCTAAGGGGCGGGGGAAAGACAATGAGCAGTTCTTC. This chain connects TRBV7-9 to TRBJ2-1; 7 bases agree with TRBD2. There are 17 residues in the CDR3. Germline lookup yields CDR1 SEHNR and CDR2 FQNEAQ (reference sequence). The trim removed 3 bases at V and 5 bases at J, leaving 13 bases unmatched.

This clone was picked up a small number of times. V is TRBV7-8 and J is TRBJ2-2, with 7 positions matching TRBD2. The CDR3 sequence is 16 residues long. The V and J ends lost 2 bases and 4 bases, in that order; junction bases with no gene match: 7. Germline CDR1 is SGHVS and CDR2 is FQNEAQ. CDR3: CASSLTASGLTGELFF. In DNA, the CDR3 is TGTGCCAGCAGCTTAACGGCTAGCGGCCTCACCGGGGAGCTGTTTTTT.

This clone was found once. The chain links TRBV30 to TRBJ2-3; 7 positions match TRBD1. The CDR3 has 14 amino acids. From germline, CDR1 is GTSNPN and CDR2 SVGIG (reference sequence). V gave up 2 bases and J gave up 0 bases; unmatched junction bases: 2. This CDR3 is CAWSRGQSTDTQYF. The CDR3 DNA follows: TGTGCCTGGAGTAGGGGACAGAGCACAGATACGCAGTATTTT.